Following are 30 T cell receptor beta chains from one sample sequenced in a study of Graves' ophthalmopathy and Graves' hyperthyroidism listed by TCRdb under 2018. The instrument was an Illumina HiSeq 2000. TCR beta CDR3 regions were amplified from RNA transcripts for repertoire sequencing. A first-round RT-PCR used HTBI primers with the Qiagen OneStep RT-PCR kit, followed by a second-round multiplex PCR, size selection and purification. Through fastp at Q25 and MiXCR, TCRdb rebuilt clones from the public reads, retaining in-frame beta chains. Rows merge per CDR3 protein into single entries with the most common DNA and genes. The sample table holds more than 300,000 distinct CDR3 sequences, of which 15% were seen once. 7% of the sample is taken by the ten largest. Sequencing was done on a sample of peripheral blood. Receptors were obtained from a woman under 30 with stable Graves' hyperthyroidism. Donor details come from another sample of the same person, matched by shared clones.

This clonotype was detected ten times or more. The V call is TRBV7-2, the J call TRBJ1-6; TRBD1 agrees at 7 bases. CDR1 is SGHTA and CDR2 is FQGNSA in the germline V gene. This CDR3 is built from 14 residues. Trimming at V came to 4 bases and at J to 6 bases, leaving 3 bases not matched to a gene. CDR3 DNA sequence: TGTGCCAGCAGCTCGGGACAGATTAATTCACCCCTCCACTTT. The encoded protein is CASSSGQINSPLHF.

This clonotype was seen many times. The chain is built from TRBV19 and TRBJ1-2; 7 bases match TRBD1. There are 16 residues in the CDR3. Per the germline V gene, CDR1 is LNHDA and CDR2 is SQIVND (reference sequence). Trimming cost V 7 bases and J 8 bases; bases outside gene matches: 19. The CDR3 region has the DNA TGTGCCAGTAACTTTCCTAAAGCAGGGGGGCGGTACGGCTACACCTTC. This gives the protein CASNFPKAGGRYGYTF.

Regarding this clonotype: This could be a read error, since a much larger clone is one nucleotide away. This rearrangement joins TRBV5-1 to TRBJ1-1; maybe TRBD1 (5 bases). Germline V lookup: CDR1 SGHRS, CDR2 YFSETQ. The CDR3 is 15 residues long. The CDR3 here is CVSSLTGTVNTEAFF. CDR3 sequence (DNA): TGCGTCAGCAGCTTAACCGGGACGGTGAACACTGAAGCTTTCTTT. Combining the CDR3 with reference TRBV5-1 and TRBJ1-1 gives the whole variable domain KAGVTQTPRYLIKTRGQQVTLSCSPISGHRSVSWYQQTPGQGLQFLFEYFSETQRNKGNFPGRFSGRQFSNSRSEMNVSTLELGDSALYLCVSSLTGTVNTEAFFGQGTRLTVV.

This clonotype has a count of ten or more. The V and J genes are TRBV12-3 or TRBV12-4 and TRBJ1-5; unclear D gene. This CDR3 has 15 amino acids. V was trimmed by 1 base and J by 2 bases, leaving 9 bases between them. The chain's CDR3 is CASSLGPGGNQPQHF. DNA of the CDR3: TGTGCCAGCAGTTTAGGTCCCGGGGGCAATCAGCCCCAGCATTTT.

This clonotype has at least ten counts. This chain links TRBV7-9 with TRBJ1-1; D remains ambiguous. The CDR3 is 14 residues long. Germline-derived CDR1 and CDR2 are SEHNR and FQNEAQ (reference sequence). V dropped 2 bases and J dropped 1 base, with 8 bases sitting between them. Here the CDR3 reads CASSLPGWNTEAFF. CDR3 nucleotide sequence: TGTGCCAGCAGCTTACCAGGTTGGAACACTGAAGCTTTCTTT. Full variable domain (remainder filled in from reference TRBV7-9 and TRBJ1-1): DTGVSQNPRHKITKRGQNVTFRCDPISEHNRLYWYRQTLGQGPEFLTYFQNEAQLEKSRLLSDRFSAERPKGSFSTLEIQRTEQGDSAMYLCASSLPGWNTEAFFGQGTRLTVV.

This clonotype was seen repeatedly, ten times or more. The V call is TRBV3-1, the J call TRBJ1-6; D is perhaps TRBD1 (5 bases). The germline CDR1 and CDR2 sequences are LGHDT and YNNKEL (reference sequence). The CDR3 consists of 14 residues. Trimming left V 3 bases short and J 8 bases short, with 11 bases between. CDR3 residues: CASSQQGRDSPLHF. As DNA, the CDR3 is TGTGCCAGCAGCCAGCAGGGTCGGGATTCACCCCTCCACTTT.

In its sample, this clonotype was seen many times. This sequence joins TRBV12-3 or TRBV12-4 and TRBJ1-1; no clear D. This CDR3 is built from 15 residues. The V end was cut by 8 bases, the J end by 0 bases, with 16 bases between. CDR3 coding DNA: TGTGCCAGCCGCGGAGGACGGCTCATGAACACTGAAGCTTTCTTT. It is translated as CASRGGRLMNTEAFF.

The table lists this clonotype with many counts. Just one base apart from a much larger clone, this may be a read error. This chain joins TRBV6-2 or TRBV6-3 and TRBJ2-7; D could derive from TRBD1 or TRBD2 (5 bases each). This CDR3 contains 16 residues. Germline CDR1 and CDR2: MNHEY and SVGEGT. V was shortened by 5 bases and J by 3 bases, with 20 bases between the two germline ends. CDR3 coding DNA: TGTGCCAGCAGTACCATCCCCGGGGCAGCTGACTACGAGCAGTACTTC. Protein sequence: CASSTIPGAADYEQYF.

This clonotype was observed many times. The rearrangement uses TRBV12-3 or TRBV12-4 and TRBJ1-1; no reliable D call. This CDR3 spans 13 amino acids. Deletions cut 2 bases from V and 3 bases from J, with 7 bases between. The CDR3 protein is CASSLQRYTEAFF. CDR3 DNA: TGTGCCAGCAGTTTACAGCGGTACACTGAAGCTTTCTTT.

This clonotype was counted many times. This sequence joins TRBV7-8 and TRBJ1-6; no firm D call. Trimming took off 5 bases at V and 10 bases at J, with 9 bases between the two ends. The CDR3 is 12 amino acids. Per the germline V gene, CDR1 is SGHVS and CDR2 is FQNEAQ. In DNA, the CDR3 is TGTGCCAGCAGCGAAGGGAGATCACCCCTCCACTTT. This gives the protein CASSEGRSPLHF.

Ten or more counts support this clonotype. In nucleotides, the CDR3 is TGTGCCAGCAGTGGGGACATTATCATGAACACTGAAGCTTTCTTT. Residues: CASSGDIIMNTEAFF. The V call is TRBV2, the J call TRBJ1-1, with D perhaps TRBD1 (6 bases). The V end was cut by 4 bases, the J end by 0 bases, with 12 bases between. Germline assignment: CDR1 SNHLY and CDR2 FYNNEI. This CDR3 is built from 15 residues.

The table lists this clonotype with a few counts. This chain joins TRBV10-3 and TRBJ2-2, with D unresolved. V dropped 3 bases and J dropped 0 bases, with 5 bases sitting between them. Per germline, CDR1 ENHRY and CDR2 SYGVKD. CDR3 length: 14 residues. The DNA for the CDR3 is TGTGCCATCAGTGATTGGGCGAACACCGGGGAGCTGTTTTTT. Protein: CAISDWANTGELFF.

This clonotype was picked up many times. The rearrangement links TRBV19 to TRBJ2-5, with D possibly TRBD1 on 6 matching bases. Germline V gives CDR1 LNHDA, CDR2 SQIVND (reference sequence). V lost 1 base to trimming and J lost 2 bases, with 8 bases between them. The CDR3 length is 14 residues. Here the CDR3 DNA reads TGTGCCAGTAGTATAGTAGGGGGACAAGAGACCCAGTACTTC. Translation: CASSIVGGQETQYF.

The chain is built from TRBV6-1 and TRBJ2-7, with TRBD1 identical over 8 bases. The ends lost 6 bases at V and 0 bases at J; junction bases unmatched: 7. Germline CDR1 and CDR2: MNHNS and SASEGT. The CDR3 loop spans 15 amino acids. The chain's CDR3 is CASRSRDRSSYEQYF. DNA for the CDR3: TGTGCCAGCAGATCGCGGGACAGGAGCTCCTACGAGCAGTACTTC.

Only one count was recorded for this clonotype. The chain links TRBV6-1 to TRBJ1-5; D might be TRBD1 (6 bases). CDR3 size: 17 residues. Trimming pared 1 base from V and 0 bases from J, leaving 13 bases between. Germline V gene sequence: CDR1 MNHNS, CDR2 SASEGT. In DNA, the CDR3 is TGTGCCAGCAGTGAAGTTGGGACAACCTATAGCAATCAGCCCCAGCATTTT. Its protein product is CASSEVGTTYSNQPQHF.

For this clonotype: This may be a read error: a much more frequent sequence differs by one nucleotide. The chain couples TRBV20-1 to TRBJ2-7; 7 bases are a match to TRBD2. From germline, CDR1 is DFQATT and CDR2 SNEGSKA (reference sequence). CDR3 length: 15 residues. CDR3 protein: CSARPAGLGGDEKYF. The CDR3 coding sequence is TGCAGTGCTAGGCCCGCAGGACTAGGTGGCGACGAGAAGTACTTC.

The sample holds many counts of this clonotype. V gene TRBV7-2 combines with J gene TRBJ2-5; TRBD2 aligns across 12 bases. The germline CDR1 and CDR2 sequences are SGHTA and FQGNSA. The CDR3 is 14 amino acids. V lost 7 bases and J lost 9; bases outside the gene matches: 9. CDR3 region: CASKPLAGGEAQYF. CDR3 nucleotides: TGTGCCAGCAAACCCCTAGCGGGAGGGGAGGCCCAGTACTTC.

This clonotype came up many times. This sequence joins TRBV20-1 and TRBJ1-2; the match to TRBD1 covers 7 bases. V shed 5 bases and J 4 bases; nucleotides not matched to a gene: 7. The CDR3 consists of 13 residues. CDR1 is DFQATT, CDR2 SNEGSKA, per germline (reference sequence). The CDR3 nucleotides are TGCAGTGCTCCGAGGGGGCGCGGCTATGGCTACACCTTC. This sequence encodes CSAPRGRGYGYTF.

In this sample, this clonotype turned up many times. The J gene is TRBJ1-6, the V gene TRBV12-3 or TRBV12-4, with unresolved D. The V end was cut by 3 bases, the J end by 11 bases, with 11 bases between. The CDR3 sequence is 13 residues long. The CDR3 bases are TGTGCCAGCAGTTTGAGGGTACAGACACCCCTCCACTTT. It translates to CASSLRVQTPLHF.

This clonotype has ten or more counts. The chain recombines TRBV20-1 with TRBJ1-1; D is undetermined. Germline lookup yields CDR1 DFQATT and CDR2 SNEGSKA (reference sequence). CDR3 length: 14 amino acids. The V end was cut by 3 bases, the J end by 1 base, with 12 bases between. The CDR3 protein is CSASPGNRNTEAFF. As DNA, the CDR3 is TGCAGTGCTAGTCCCGGGAACAGGAACACTGAAGCTTTCTTT.

This clonotype was counted a few times. The chain carries TRBV4-2 and TRBJ1-1; weak D call: TRBD1 (5 bases). Germline CDR1 and CDR2: LGHNA and YNFKEQ. V shed 0 bases and J shed 5 bases, with 10 bases lying between them. The CDR3 is made up of 14 amino acids. CDR3 in DNA: TGTGCCAGCAGCCAAGAGGACACGGGGACTGAAGCTTTCTTT. Protein: CASSQEDTGTEAFF.

This clonotype was seen ten or more times. The chain's CDR3 is CASSSSRNKNGYTF. As DNA, the CDR3 is TGTGCCAGCAGCTCCTCTCGAAACAAGAATGGCTACACCTTC. The rearrangement joins TRBV11-2 to TRBJ1-2; D is uncertain. The CDR3 extends over 14 amino acids. The V gene lost 4 bases and the J gene lost 6 bases, with 15 bases spanning the gap. Germline-derived CDR1 and CDR2 are SGHAT and FQNNGV.

There are many counts of this clonotype. V and J are TRBV7-2 and TRBJ2-5, with D unresolved. There are 13 residues in the CDR3. CDR1 is SGHTA and CDR2 is FQGNSA in the germline V gene. V was clipped by 5 bases and J by 2 bases, with 9 bases between them. The CDR3 spells CASSPTKQETQYF. DNA for the CDR3: TGTGCCAGCAGCCCGACCAAGCAAGAGACCCAGTACTTC.

Many counts were recorded for this clonotype. V and J are TRBV6-5 and TRBJ1-1, with unresolved D. Germline V gene data show CDR1 as MNHEY and CDR2 as SVGAGI. The CDR3 runs to 13 residues. V was cut by 6 bases and J by 1 base, with 9 bases left in between. As DNA, the CDR3 is TGTGCCAGCAGCAGAGACCCGAACACTGAAGCTTTCTTT. Its protein product is CASSRDPNTEAFF.

Ten or more counts support this clonotype. The chain carries TRBV7-9 and TRBJ2-7; possible D gene TRBD1, 7 bases. Per germline, CDR1 SEHNR and CDR2 FQNEAQ (reference sequence). This CDR3 contains 14 residues. V was clipped by 5 bases and J by 4 bases, with 15 bases between them. The CDR3 region has the DNA TGTGCCAGCAGCCTCACAGGGGCGGGATACGAGCAGTACTTC. Translating it yields CASSLTGAGYEQYF.

At least ten counts were recorded for this clonotype. The V and J genes are TRBV20-1 and TRBJ1-5, with TRBD1 matching over 11 bases. Germline V lookup: CDR1 DFQATT, CDR2 SNEGSKA (reference sequence). The CDR3 loop spans 16 amino acids. After removal of 1 base from V and 1 base from J, the junction contained 3 bases not matched to a gene. The CDR3 bases are TGCAGTGCTAGAGTGGGACAGGGGGAAAGCAATCAGCCCCAGCATTTT. The encoded protein is CSARVGQGESNQPQHF.

The sample holds a few counts of this clonotype. The V and J genes are TRBV12-3 or TRBV12-4 and TRBJ1-5; D is ambiguous. The CDR3 is 15 residues long. Between the trimmed V and J ends, which lost 5 bases and 2 bases, there was a span of 13 bases. For the CDR3, the DNA is TGTGCCAGCAGTGCCGGGTTGCCGGGCAATCAGCCCCAGCATTTT. Residues: CASSAGLPGNQPQHF.

The chain is built from TRBV28 and TRBJ2-7; the D call may be TRBD1 or TRBD2 (6 bases each). The CDR3 has 19 residues. V shed 8 bases and J shed 3 bases, with 32 bases lying between them. CDR1 is MDHEN and CDR2 is SYDVKM in the germline V gene. The CDR3 region has the DNA TGTGCCAGCCTGGGGAGGCGACAGAGGGGGGTCCCATGGTTCTACGAGCAGTACTTC. This encodes CASLGRRQRGVPWFYEQYF.

This chain uses TRBV15 with TRBJ2-7; TRBD1 agrees at 8 bases. There are 16 residues in the CDR3. J gave up 3 bases and V 1 base, and 8 bases lay outside the gene matches. Germline V gene lookup returns CDR1 LNHNV and CDR2 YYDKDF (reference sequence). DNA for the CDR3: TGTGCCACCAGCAGAGGCCGGACAGGGTTAAACTACGAGCAGTACTTC. This sequence encodes CATSRGRTGLNYEQYF.

This clonotype was counted many times. The chain recombines TRBV20-1 with TRBJ1-3, with 7 bases that match TRBD1. CDR3 length: 12 residues. CDR1 and CDR2 from the germline V gene are DFQATT and SNEGSKA (reference sequence). The CDR3 nucleotides are TGCAGATCAGGGGGCTCTGGAAACACCATATATTTT. This codes for CRSGGSGNTIYF.